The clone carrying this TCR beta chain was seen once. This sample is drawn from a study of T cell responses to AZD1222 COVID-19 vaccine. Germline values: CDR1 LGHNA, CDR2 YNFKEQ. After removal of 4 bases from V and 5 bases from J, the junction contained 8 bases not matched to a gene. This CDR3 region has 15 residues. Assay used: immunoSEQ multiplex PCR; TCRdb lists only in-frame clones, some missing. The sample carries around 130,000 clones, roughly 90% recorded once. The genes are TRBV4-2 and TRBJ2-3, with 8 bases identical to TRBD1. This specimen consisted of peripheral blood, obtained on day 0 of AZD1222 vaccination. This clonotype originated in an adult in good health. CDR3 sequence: CASSPKDRVRDTQYF. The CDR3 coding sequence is TGTGCCAGCAGCCCAAAGGACAGGGTACGAGATACGCAGTATTTT.